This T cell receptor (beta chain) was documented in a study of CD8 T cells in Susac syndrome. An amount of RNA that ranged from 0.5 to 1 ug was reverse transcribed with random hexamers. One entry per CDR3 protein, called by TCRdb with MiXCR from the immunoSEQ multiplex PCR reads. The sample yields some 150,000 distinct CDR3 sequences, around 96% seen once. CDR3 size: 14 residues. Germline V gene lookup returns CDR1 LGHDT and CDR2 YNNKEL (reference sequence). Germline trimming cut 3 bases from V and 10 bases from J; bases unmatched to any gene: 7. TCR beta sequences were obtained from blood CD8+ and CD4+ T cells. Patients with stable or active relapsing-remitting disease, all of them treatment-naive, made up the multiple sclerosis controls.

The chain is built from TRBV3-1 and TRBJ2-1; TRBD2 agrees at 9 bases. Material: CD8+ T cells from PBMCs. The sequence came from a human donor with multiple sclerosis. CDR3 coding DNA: TGTGCCAGCAGCCAGGCCGGACTAGCGAACGAGCAGTTCTTC. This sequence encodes CASSQAGLANEQFF.